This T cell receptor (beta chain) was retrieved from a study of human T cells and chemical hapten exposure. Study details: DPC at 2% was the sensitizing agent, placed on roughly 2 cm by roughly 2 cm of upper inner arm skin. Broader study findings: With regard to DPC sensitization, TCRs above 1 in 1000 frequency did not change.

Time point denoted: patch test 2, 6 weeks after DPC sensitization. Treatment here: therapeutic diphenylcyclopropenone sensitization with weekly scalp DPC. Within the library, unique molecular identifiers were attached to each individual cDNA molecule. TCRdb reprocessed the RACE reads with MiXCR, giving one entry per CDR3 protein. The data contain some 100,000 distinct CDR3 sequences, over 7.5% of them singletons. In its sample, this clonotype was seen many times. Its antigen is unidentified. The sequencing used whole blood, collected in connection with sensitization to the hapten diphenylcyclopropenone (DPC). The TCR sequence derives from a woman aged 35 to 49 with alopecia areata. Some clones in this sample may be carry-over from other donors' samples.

CDR3 loop: CSANRAREVEQYF. In DNA form, the CDR3 reads TGCAGTGCTAATCGGGCGCGGGAGGTCGAGCAGTACTTC. The chain joins TRBV20-1 to TRBJ2-7; 8 bases line up with TRBD2. Germline assignment: CDR1 DFQATT and CDR2 SNEGSKA (reference sequence). This CDR3 region has 13 residues. V lost 4 bases to trimming and J lost 6 bases; unmatched junction nucleotides: 8.